The 8 T cell receptor beta chains reported below all come from one sample, sequenced in a study of vaccination and CD4 T cells after COVID-19. Sequence data for DNA of cultured CD4+ T cells were generated by the Oncomine TCR Beta short-read assay. MiXCR was run by TCRdb on the PCR reads, yielding one entry per CDR3 protein. The sample has over 13,000 distinct CDR3 sequences; more than 20% are singletons. Documented treatment: approximately nine-day PBMC culture with coronavirus spike peptide pools or control peptides (ViraFEST assay). These receptors have no known antigen. The sample consisted of cultured CD4+ T cells from blood. The receptors stem from a human donor with COVID-19.

J is TRBJ2-7 and V is TRBV6-2 or TRBV6-3; the D gene is possibly TRBD2 (6 bases). Germline V lookup: CDR1 MNHEY, CDR2 SVGEGT. This CDR3 spans 18 amino acids. V was shortened by 6 bases and J by 5 bases, with 29 bases between the two germline ends. The CDR3 protein is CASSPFQPGFGGANEQYF. The DNA for the CDR3 is TGTGCCAGCAGCCCCTTCCAGCCGGGCTTTGGAGGGGCCAACGAGCAGTACTTC.

This chain joins TRBV7-2 and TRBJ1-1, with a tentative D call TRBD1 (5 bases). There are 16 residues in the CDR3. The V gene lost 1 base and the J gene lost 5 bases, with 17 bases spanning the gap. Germline CDR1 reads SGHTA; CDR2 reads FQGNSA. The CDR3: CASSLGSGGSRTEAFF. CDR3 DNA: TGTGCCAGCAGCTTAGGTTCCGGGGGGTCTAGAACTGAAGCTTTCTTT. The full variable domain, rest sourced from reference TRBV7-2 and TRBJ1-1, is GAGVSQSPSNKVTEKGKDVELRCDPISGHTALYWYRQSLGQGLEFLIYFQGNSAPDKSGLPSDRFSAERTGGSVSTLTIQRTQQEDSAVYLCASSLGSGGSRTEAFFGQGTRLTVV.

This clonotype showed up just a few times. The chain combines TRBV6-8 with TRBJ2-5; D may correspond to TRBD1 or TRBD2 (7 bases each). Trimming removed 6 bases at V and 7 bases at J, with 18 bases between. Per the germline V gene, CDR1 is MNHGY and CDR2 is SAAAGT. The CDR3 has 14 amino acids. CDR3 in amino acids: CASSYRRGGGTQYF. The CDR3 DNA reads TGTGCCAGCAGCTACCGCAGGGGGGGTGGGACCCAGTACTTC.

J is TRBJ2-3 and V is TRBV7-9; a possible D gene is TRBD1 (6 bases). This CDR3 is built from 14 residues. V lost 9 bases to trimming and J lost 2 bases, with 15 bases between them. Germline CDR1 is SEHNR and CDR2 is FQNEAQ (reference sequence). The CDR3 loop is CASRDTSNTDTQYF. The CDR3 DNA follows: TGTGCCAGTAGGGACACCTCGAACACAGATACGCAGTATTTT.

The V call is TRBV9, the J call TRBJ2-7, with 8 positions matching TRBD2. Germline-derived CDR1 and CDR2 are SGDLS and YYNGEE. Germline trimming cut 4 bases from V and 3 bases from J; bases unmatched to any gene: 12. The CDR3 sequence is 16 residues long. The CDR3 sequence is CASSYQSGGNFYEQYF. CDR3 in DNA: TGTGCCAGCAGCTACCAAAGCGGGGGAAACTTCTACGAGCAGTACTTC.

A few counts support this clonotype. The gene calls are TRBV2 and TRBJ2-2; 12 nucleotides align to TRBD2. This CDR3 is built from 19 residues. V gave up 2 bases and J gave up 0 bases; unmatched junction bases: 7. Germline CDR1 is SNHLY and CDR2 is FYNNEI. CDR3 residues: CASSEPLAGGYSNTGELFF. CDR3 nucleotide sequence: TGTGCCAGCAGTGAACCCCTAGCGGGGGGGTACTCGAACACCGGGGAGCTGTTTTTT.

The rearrangement joins TRBV2 to TRBJ1-5, with D possibly matching TRBD1 (5 bases). The V gene's germline CDR1 is SNHLY and CDR2 FYNNEI. The length of the CDR3 is 15 residues. V lost 7 bases, J lost 0 bases, and 13 bases lay in between. CDR3 amino acids: CASKSETVSNQPQHF. The CDR3 DNA is TGTGCCAGCAAAAGTGAGACAGTTAGCAATCAGCCCCAGCATTTT.

The chain recombines TRBV20-1 with TRBJ2-7; unclear D gene. The ends were cut back, 0 bases at V and 7 bases at J, with 10 bases in the middle. Germline V gives CDR1 DFQATT, CDR2 SNEGSKA (reference sequence). The CDR3 length is 12 residues. Written as DNA, the CDR3 is TGCAGTGCTAGAGATACGTTATTAGAGCAGTACTTC. Translation: CSARDTLLEQYF.